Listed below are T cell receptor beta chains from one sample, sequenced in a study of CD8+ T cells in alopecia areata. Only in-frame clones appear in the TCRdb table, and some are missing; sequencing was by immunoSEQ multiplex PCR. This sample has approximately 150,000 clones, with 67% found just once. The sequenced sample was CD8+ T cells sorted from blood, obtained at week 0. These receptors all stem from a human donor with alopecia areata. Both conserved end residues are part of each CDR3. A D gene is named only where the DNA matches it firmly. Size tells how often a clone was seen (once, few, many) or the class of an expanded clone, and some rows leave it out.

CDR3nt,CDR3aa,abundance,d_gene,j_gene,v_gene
TGCGCCAGCAGCTTGAACGCCGGGGAGCTGTTTTTT,CASSLNAGELFF,-,-,TRBJ2-2,TRBV5-1
TGTGCCAGCAGTTTATCATGGGGTACCCCTTATCAGCCCCAGCATTTT,CASSLSWGTPYQPQHF,-,-,TRBJ1-5,TRBV27
TGTGCCAGCAGTACCGGGACAGGGTTCAATCAGCCCCAGCATTTT,CASSTGTGFNQPQHF,-,TRBD1,TRBJ1-5,TRBV6-1
TGCAGCGTCGCTGGATTAGGCTACACCTTC,CSVAGLGYTF,-,-,TRBJ1-2,TRBV29-1
TGTGCCACCAGCAGAGTAAGCGCGGGGGGGCGAAGGACAGATACGCAGTATTTT,CATSRVSAGGRRTDTQYF,-,TRBD2,TRBJ2-3,TRBV15
TGTGCCAGCAGCCAGAGACAGGCACCCTCTGGGGCCAACGTCCTGACTTTC,CASSQRQAPSGANVLTF,-,-,TRBJ2-6,TRBV14
TGCAGCGTTGATGAAGGAAGCAATCAGCCCCAGCATTTT,CSVDEGSNQPQHF,-,-,TRBJ1-5,TRBV29-1
TGCGCCAGCAGCTTGGAGGGACGGATGAACACTGAAGCTTTCTTT,CASSLEGRMNTEAFF,-,-,TRBJ1-1,TRBV5-1
TGTGCCAGCAGCTTAAACAGGGCGCGCGACGAGCAGTACTTC,CASSLNRARDEQYF,few,-,TRBJ2-7,TRBV5-6
TGTGCCAGCAGACCGGACACTCTTCCCGGGGAGCTGTTTTTT,CASRPDTLPGELFF,-,-,TRBJ2-2,TRBV5-6
TGTGCCACCAGCAGAGCAAAGGGACTAGCGGCCCGTCAGTACTTC,CATSRAKGLAARQYF,few,TRBD2,TRBJ2-4,TRBV15
TGCAGCGTGGGCGGGGGGCCAACCGGGGAGCTGTTTTTT,CSVGGGPTGELFF,-,TRBD2,TRBJ2-2,TRBV29-1
TGTGCCTGGATCCCCCCAGGCCGCGCCTCCTACAATGAGCAGTTCTTC,CAWIPPGRASYNEQFF,-,-,TRBJ2-1,TRBV30
TGTGCCAGCAGTTACTCCCCAAGGTCACCCGGGGAGACCCAGTACTTC,CASSYSPRSPGETQYF,-,-,TRBJ2-5,TRBV6-5
TGTGCCAGCAGGAAACAGGACGGGACGAAGACCCAGTACTTC,CASRKQDGTKTQYF,-,-,TRBJ2-5,TRBV27
TGTGCCAGCAGGTATGGACAGGCGAACACTGAAGCTTTCTTT,CASRYGQANTEAFF,-,TRBD1,TRBJ1-1,TRBV2
TGTGCCACCAGCGCCCGTGGGGGGGGGCATACCCAAGAGACCCAGTACTTC,CATSARGGGHTQETQYF,-,-,TRBJ2-5,TRBV15